This record looks at one TCR beta chain sequence and its context. This specimen comes from a study of blood T cell repertoires in COVID-19. At the level of the study: In each case, the material was cDNA or gDNA derived from T cells, B-cell-depleted T cells, or PBMCs.

This CDR3 comprises 16 residues. The ends were cut back, 7 bases at V and 1 base at J, with 16 bases in the middle. CDR1 and CDR2 from the germline V gene are LNHNV and YYDKDF (reference sequence). The repertoire was sequenced with immunoSEQ multiplex PCR; TCRdb's copy has only in-frame clones and lacks some. The repertoire holds some 230,000 clones, roughly four fifths seen once, with roughly 1.3% in the top ten. The clonotype was recovered from a woman aged 40 to 49 with acute COVID-19. The chain has TRBV15 and TRBJ2-2, with no clear D. Sequenced material: PBMCs or T cells enriched from blood (not recorded which). Here the CDR3 reads CATTSPSSGNTGELFF. The CDR3 nucleotides read TGTGCCACCACCTCCCCTAGTTCGGGGAACACCGGGGAGCTGTTTTTT.